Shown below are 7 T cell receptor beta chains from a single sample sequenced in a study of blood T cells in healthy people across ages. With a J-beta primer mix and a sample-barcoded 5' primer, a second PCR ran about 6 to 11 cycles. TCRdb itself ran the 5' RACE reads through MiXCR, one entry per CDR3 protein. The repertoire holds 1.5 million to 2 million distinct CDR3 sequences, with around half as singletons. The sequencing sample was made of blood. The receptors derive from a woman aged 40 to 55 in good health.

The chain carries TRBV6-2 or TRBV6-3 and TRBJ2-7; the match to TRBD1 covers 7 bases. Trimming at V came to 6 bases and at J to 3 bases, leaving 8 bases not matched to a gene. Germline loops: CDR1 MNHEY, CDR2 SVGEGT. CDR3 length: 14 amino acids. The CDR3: CASRPDRVGYEQYF. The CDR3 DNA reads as TGTGCCAGCAGACCCGACAGGGTTGGCTACGAGCAGTACTTC.

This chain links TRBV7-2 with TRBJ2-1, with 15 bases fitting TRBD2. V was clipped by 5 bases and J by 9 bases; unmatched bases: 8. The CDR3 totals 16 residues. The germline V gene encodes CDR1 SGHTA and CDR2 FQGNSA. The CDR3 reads CASSLRTSGGAGEQFF. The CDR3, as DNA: TGTGCCAGCAGCCTTCGGACTAGCGGGGGGGCCGGTGAGCAGTTCTTC. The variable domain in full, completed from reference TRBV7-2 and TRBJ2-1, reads GAGVSQSPSNKVTEKGKDVELRCDPISGHTALYWYRQSLGQGLEFLIYFQGNSAPDKSGLPSDRFSAERTGGSVSTLTIQRTQQEDSAVYLCASSLRTSGGAGEQFFGPGTRLTVL.

CDR3 amino acids: CASSPWTSGGWGTQYF. CDR3 coding DNA: TGTGCCAGCAGCCCCTGGACTAGCGGGGGTTGGGGTACGCAGTATTTT. The chain employs TRBV7-2 and TRBJ2-3; 13 bases map to TRBD2. CDR1 and CDR2 (germline): SGHTA, FQGNSA. The length of the CDR3 is 16 residues. Trimming at V came to 5 bases and at J to 8 bases, leaving 10 bases not matched to a gene.

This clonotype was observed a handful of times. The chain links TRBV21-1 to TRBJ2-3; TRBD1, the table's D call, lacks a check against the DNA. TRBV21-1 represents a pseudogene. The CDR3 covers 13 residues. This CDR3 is CASSKRGADTQYF. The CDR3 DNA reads TGTGCCAGCAGCAAAAGGGGGGCAGATACGCAGTATTTT.

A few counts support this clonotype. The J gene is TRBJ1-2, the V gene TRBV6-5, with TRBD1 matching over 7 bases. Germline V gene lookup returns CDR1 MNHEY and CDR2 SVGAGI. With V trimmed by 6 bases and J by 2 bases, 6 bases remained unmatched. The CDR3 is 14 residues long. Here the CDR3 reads CASRRSTGNYGYTF. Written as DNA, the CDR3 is TGTGCCAGCAGAAGATCGACAGGGAACTATGGCTACACCTTC.

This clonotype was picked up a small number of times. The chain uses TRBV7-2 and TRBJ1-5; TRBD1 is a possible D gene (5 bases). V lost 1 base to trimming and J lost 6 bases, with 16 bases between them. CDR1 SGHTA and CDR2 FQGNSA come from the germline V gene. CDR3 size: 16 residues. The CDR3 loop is CASSLGGRERIQPQHF. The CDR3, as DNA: TGTGCCAGCAGCTTAGGGGGCAGGGAGAGGATTCAGCCCCAGCATTTT.

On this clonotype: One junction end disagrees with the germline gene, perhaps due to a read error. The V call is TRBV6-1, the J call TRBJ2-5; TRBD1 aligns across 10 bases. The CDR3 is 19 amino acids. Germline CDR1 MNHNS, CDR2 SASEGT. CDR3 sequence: CASNERQGALGRGQETQYF. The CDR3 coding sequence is TGTGCCAGCAATGAAAGACAGGGGGCCCTCGGAAGGGGTCAAGAGACCCAGTACTTC.